The clone carrying this T cell receptor (beta chain) came up a few times. Its antigen is not known. Germline values: CDR1 LNHNV, CDR2 YYDKDF (reference sequence). V was pared by 1 base and J by 0 bases, with 5 bases between. The CDR3 has 14 residues. The isolated RNA, all of it, was reverse transcribed, so expressed TCRB transcripts were what got sequenced. The assay was immunoSEQ multiplex PCR, and TCRdb's table has in-frame clones only and misses some. The table lists fewer than 300,000 clones, 20% of them singletons, with about 0.028% in the top ten. The sample is drawn from a study of beta chain features in type 1 diabetes. Study-wide points: Within patients, naive, central memory and Treg TCRB repertoires seemed more similar than within healthy donors. TCRB CDR3s from Type 1 diabetes patients were moderately but significantly shorter in all four CD4+ subsets. Researchers could not determine here whether HLA type influences TCRB rearrangement.

Every sorted population was more than 98% pure. The chain uses TRBV15 and TRBJ2-3; D gene ambiguous. The TCR comes from a woman between 35 and 50 years old with type 1 diabetes. The sample consisted of naive CD4+ T cells from blood. The CDR3 sequence: CATSRGASTDTQYF. The DNA of the CDR3 is TGTGCCACCAGCAGAGGGGCTAGCACAGATACGCAGTATTTT. The full variable domain, completed using reference TRBV15 and TRBJ2-3, is DAMVIQNPRYQVTQFGKPVTLSCSQTLNHNVMYWYQQKSSQAPKLLFHYYDKDFNNEADTPDNFQSRRPNTSFCFLDIRSPGLGDTAMYLCATSRGASTDTQYFGPGTRLTVL.